These 22 T cell receptor beta chains were all obtained from the same sample, sequenced in a study of cytomegalovirus exposure and HLA in healthy donors. The PCR was carried out with 60 Vbeta primers and 13 Jbeta primers. This table comes from immunoSEQ multiplex PCR, and its TCRdb copy is limited to in-frame clones, with some not included. The sample consists of about 160,000 clones, 75% to 80% of them appearing once. Sequenced input: PBMCs. These receptors were taken from a woman aged 45-65 years in good health and CMV-seropositive.

The chain has TRBV9 and TRBJ2-5, with 7 nucleotides matching TRBD1. Germline V gene lookup returns CDR1 SGDLS and CDR2 YYNGEE. The CDR3 loop spans 14 amino acids. The ends lost 3 bases at V and 2 bases at J; junction bases unmatched: 4. The CDR3 is CASSAGTAQETQYF. CDR3 coding DNA: TGTGCCAGCAGCGCCGGGACAGCTCAAGAGACCCAGTACTTC.

This clone was counted a few times. V usage is TRBV4-3 and J usage is TRBJ1-6; D is possibly TRBD1 (5 bases). Germline lookup yields CDR1 LGHNA and CDR2 YSLEER. The CDR3 loop spans 17 amino acids. With 5 bases removed from V and 8 bases from J, the gap between germline ends came to 22 bases. As DNA, the CDR3 is TGCGCCAGCAGCGCGATCATTGACAGAACCGGAGATTCACCCCTCCACTTT. Residues: CASSAIIDRTGDSPLHF.

The chain uses TRBV5-4 and TRBJ1-1; 9 nucleotides match TRBD1. Germline V CDR1 and CDR2: SGHNT, YYREEE (reference sequence). The J segment lost 7 bases and the V segment lost 0 bases, leaving 7 bases of the junction unmatched. The CDR3 is 15 residues long. The CDR3 sequence is CASSLAFTGGSEAFF. The CDR3 nucleotides read TGTGCCAGCAGCTTGGCCTTCACAGGGGGCAGTGAAGCTTTCTTT.

V is TRBV6-1 and J is TRBJ2-7; D unresolved. Germline CDR1 reads MNHNS; CDR2 reads SASEGT. The CDR3 has 13 amino acids. The chain's CDR3 is CGSQQVDGYEQYF. The DNA for the CDR3 is TGTGGTAGCCAGCAAGTAGACGGCTACGAGCAGTACTTC.

A remark on this clone: The junction departs from germline at one end; a sequencing error may be responsible. V gene TRBV7-7 combines with J gene TRBJ2-5, with D perhaps TRBD2 (7 bases). CDR1 is SSHAT and CDR2 is FNYEAQ in the germline V gene (reference sequence). The CDR3 has 17 residues. The CDR3 loop reads CASSDPGVRGRQETQYF. As DNA, the CDR3 is TGTGCTAGCAGCGACCCGGGTGTGCGGGGGCGTCAAGAGACCCAGTACTTC.

The chain employs TRBV7-6 and TRBJ2-3; 11 bases agree with TRBD2. Germline CDR1 is SGHVS and CDR2 is FNYEAQ. The CDR3 has 17 amino acids. With 0 bases clipped from V and 1 base from J, the junction kept 3 bases outside the gene matches. For the CDR3, the DNA is TGTGCCAGCAGCTTAGCCGAGGGACTAGCGGGCACAGATACGCAGTATTTT. Translating it yields CASSLAEGLAGTDTQYF.

The rearrangement uses TRBV6-1 and TRBJ2-7; maybe TRBD1 (7 bases). The CDR3 is 15 residues long. In germline, CDR1 is MNHNS, CDR2 SASEGT. Trimming removed 0 bases at V and 4 bases at J, with 13 bases between. The CDR3 coding sequence is TGTGCCAGCAGTGAAGCAAGCAGGGGGGAGTACGAGCAGTACTTC. Amino acids: CASSEASRGEYEQYF.

The rearrangement joins TRBV6-4 to TRBJ1-1; D gene ambiguous. Trimming stripped 6 bases from V and 1 base from J, with 9 bases between. This CDR3 contains 13 residues. Looked up from germline, CDR1 is MRHNA and CDR2 is SNTAGT. CDR3 amino acids: CASRSRQNTEAFF. The DNA for the CDR3 is TGTGCCAGCAGATCCAGACAGAACACTGAAGCTTTCTTT.

The chain employs TRBV6-4 and TRBJ1-1; 8 bases line up with TRBD1. The CDR3 consists of 12 residues. Trimming removed 3 bases from V and 11 bases from J; junction bases left unmatched: 5. CDR1 and CDR2 from the germline V gene are MRHNA and SNTAGT. The DNA for the CDR3 is TGTGCCAGCAGTGAACTGACAGGGGCTGCTTTCTTT. Protein product: CASSELTGAAFF.

The V call is TRBV4-1, the J call TRBJ1-2; TRBD1 matches at 10 bases. The CDR3 runs 16 residues. V lost 7 bases to trimming and J lost 2 bases; unmatched junction nucleotides: 10. Germline V CDR1 and CDR2: MGHRA, YSYEKL. The CDR3 nucleotides read TGCGCCAGCACACTTGGGGGGACAGGGGTAAACTATGGCTACACCTTC. Amino acid sequence: CASTLGGTGVNYGYTF.

V gene TRBV10-3 combines with J gene TRBJ2-5; 13 positions agree with TRBD2. CDR3 size: 16 residues. Unmatched junction bases numbered 8, after V lost 7 bases and J lost 3 bases. Germline V gene lookup returns CDR1 ENHRY and CDR2 SYGVKD. The CDR3 loop is CAINNRGLAGEETQYF. The DNA of the CDR3 is TGTGCCATCAATAATAGAGGACTAGCGGGAGAAGAGACCCAGTACTTC.

The chain has TRBV9 and TRBJ1-1, with no clear D. This CDR3 is 13 amino acids long. Trimming took 2 bases from V and 1 from J, leaving 6 bases between them. CDR1 is SGDLS and CDR2 is YYNGEE in the germline V gene. The CDR3 is CASSVTTNTEAFF. As DNA, the CDR3 is TGTGCCAGCAGCGTTACAACGAACACTGAAGCTTTCTTT.

The table lists this clone with a count of one. The V gene is TRBV18, the J gene TRBJ2-1; D gene unclear. Trimming cost V 0 bases and J 8 bases, with 8 bases left between them. Germline V gene lookup returns CDR1 KGHSH and CDR2 LQKENI. The CDR3 is 13 residues long. CDR3 in DNA: TGTGCCAGCTCACCACCCAGCCAGGATGAGCAGTTCTTC. This encodes CASSPPSQDEQFF.

This sequence joins TRBV4-1 and TRBJ1-6; maybe TRBD1 (5 bases). V gave up 5 bases and J gave up 6 bases, with 23 bases separating them. This CDR3 is 18 amino acids long. In germline, CDR1 is MGHRA, CDR2 YSYEKL. CDR3 in amino acids: CASSFRPRVMAGNSPLHF. CDR3 in DNA: TGCGCCAGCAGCTTCCGGCCCAGGGTAATGGCTGGTAATTCACCCCTCCACTTT.

V gene TRBV7-6 combines with J gene TRBJ1-4, with TRBD1 matching 7 bases. The CDR3 spans 15 residues. Germline assignment: CDR1 SGHVS and CDR2 FNYEAQ. With 3 bases clipped from V and 7 bases from J, the junction kept 8 bases outside the gene matches. The CDR3 here is CASSFRTGGGEKLFF. CDR3 coding DNA: TGTGCCAGCAGCTTCCGGACAGGAGGCGGTGAAAAACTGTTTTTT.

The chain links TRBV5-1 to TRBJ1-6; D is ambiguous. V was pared by 7 bases and J by 8 bases, with 13 bases between. Germline CDR1 reads SGHRS; CDR2 reads YFSETQ. The CDR3 is 13 residues long. The chain's CDR3 is CASQIGEDSPLHF. The DNA for the CDR3 is TGCGCCAGCCAAATTGGGGAGGATTCACCCCTCCACTTT.

The CDR3 DNA follows: TGTGCCAGCAGTGAAGAGGCAGGGGGGATCTCTGGAAACACCATATATTTT. Protein product: CASSEEAGGISGNTIYF. The chain recombines TRBV2 with TRBJ1-3, with 7 bases aligning to TRBD1. Germline V gene data show CDR1 as SNHLY and CDR2 as FYNNEI. The CDR3 is 17 amino acids. The J segment lost 0 bases and the V segment lost 1 base, leaving 6 bases of the junction unmatched.

The chain combines TRBV18 with TRBJ1-4; maybe TRBD1 (5 bases). Trimming left V 2 bases short and J 4 bases short, with 14 bases between. The V gene's germline CDR1 is KGHSH and CDR2 LQKENI. The CDR3 is made up of 16 amino acids. The CDR3 DNA reads TGTGCCAGCTCACCAACTATTACACAGGATAATGAAAAACTGTTTTTT. Amino acid sequence: CASSPTITQDNEKLFF.

The chain links TRBV25-1 to TRBJ1-2; TRBD1 aligns across 10 bases. CDR1 is MGHDK and CDR2 is SYGVNS in the germline V gene. J lost 3 bases, V lost 8 bases, and 9 bases had no gene match. The CDR3 length is 15 residues. The CDR3 DNA sequence: TGTGCCAGCCGAGGGACAGGGGCAGGTCACTATGGCTACACCTTC. It encodes CASRGTGAGHYGYTF.

The chain recombines TRBV4-3 with TRBJ1-1, with TRBD1 identical over 7 bases. V gave up 1 base and J gave up 1 base; unmatched junction bases: 3. CDR3 size: 15 residues. Germline values: CDR1 LGHNA, CDR2 YSLEER. This CDR3 is CASSQGRGSNTEAFF. The CDR3 coding sequence is TGCGCCAGCAGCCAAGGCAGGGGGTCGAACACTGAAGCTTTCTTT.

This rearrangement joins TRBV5-6 to TRBJ2-1; TRBD1 agrees at 11 bases. The V gene end was trimmed by 0 bases and the J gene end by 6 bases; junction bases not matched to a gene: 5. Looked up from germline, CDR1 is SGHDT and CDR2 is YYEEEE. The CDR3 contains 16 residues. In DNA form, the CDR3 reads TGTGCCAGCAGCTTGGGCAGCGGGACAGGGGGCAATGAGCAGTTCTTC. Amino acid sequence: CASSLGSGTGGNEQFF. Together with reference TRBV5-6 and TRBJ2-1, the CDR3 gives the full variable domain: DAGVTQSPTHLIKTRGQQVTLRCSPKSGHDTVSWYQQALGQGPQFIFQYYEEEERQRGNFPDRFSGHQFPNYSSELNVNALLLGDSALYLCASSLGSGTGGNEQFFGPGTRLTVL.

This chain links TRBV7-3 with TRBJ2-2; 7 bases are a match to TRBD2. In germline, CDR1 is SGHTA, CDR2 FQGTGA. The V segment lost 5 bases and the J segment 5 bases; nucleotides outside the gene matches: 2. CDR3 length: 13 residues. CDR3 amino acids: CASSLGGTGELFF. As DNA, the CDR3 is TGTGCCAGCAGCCTGGGGGGGACCGGGGAGCTGTTTTTT.